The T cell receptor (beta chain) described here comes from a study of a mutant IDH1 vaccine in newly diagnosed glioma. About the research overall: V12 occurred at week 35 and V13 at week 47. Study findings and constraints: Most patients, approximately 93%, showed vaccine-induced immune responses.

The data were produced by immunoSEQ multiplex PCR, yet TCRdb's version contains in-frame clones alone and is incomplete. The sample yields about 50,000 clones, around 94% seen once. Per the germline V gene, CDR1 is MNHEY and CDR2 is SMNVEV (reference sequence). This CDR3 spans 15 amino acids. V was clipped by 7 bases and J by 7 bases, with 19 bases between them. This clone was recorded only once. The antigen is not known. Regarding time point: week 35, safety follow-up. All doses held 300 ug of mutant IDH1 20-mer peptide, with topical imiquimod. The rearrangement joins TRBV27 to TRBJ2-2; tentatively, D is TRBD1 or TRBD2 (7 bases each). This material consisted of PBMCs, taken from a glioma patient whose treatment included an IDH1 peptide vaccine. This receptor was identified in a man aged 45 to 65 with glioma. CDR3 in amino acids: CASTRSGTAIGELFF. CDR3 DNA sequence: TGTGCCAGCACCCGAAGCGGGACAGCTATCGGGGAGCTGTTTTTT.